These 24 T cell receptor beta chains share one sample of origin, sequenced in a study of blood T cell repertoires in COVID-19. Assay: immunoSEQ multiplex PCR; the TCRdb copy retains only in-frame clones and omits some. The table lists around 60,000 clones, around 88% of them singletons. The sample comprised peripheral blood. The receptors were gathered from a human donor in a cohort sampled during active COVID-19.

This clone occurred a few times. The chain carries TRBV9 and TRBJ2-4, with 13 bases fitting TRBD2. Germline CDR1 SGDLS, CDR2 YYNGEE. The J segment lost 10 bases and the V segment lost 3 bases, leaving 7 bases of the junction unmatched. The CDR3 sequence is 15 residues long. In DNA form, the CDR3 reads TGTGCCAGCAGCGGGACTAGCGGGAGCGATCTGATTCAGTACTTC. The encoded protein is CASSGTSGSDLIQYF.

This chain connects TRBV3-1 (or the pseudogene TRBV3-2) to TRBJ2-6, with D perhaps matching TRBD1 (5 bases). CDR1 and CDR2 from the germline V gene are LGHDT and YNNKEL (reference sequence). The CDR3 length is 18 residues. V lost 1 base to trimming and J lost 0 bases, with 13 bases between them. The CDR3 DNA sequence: TGTGCCAGCAGCCAAGTTAGGGCAGGGCGCTCTGGGGCCAACGTCCTGACTTTC. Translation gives CASSQVRAGRSGANVLTF.

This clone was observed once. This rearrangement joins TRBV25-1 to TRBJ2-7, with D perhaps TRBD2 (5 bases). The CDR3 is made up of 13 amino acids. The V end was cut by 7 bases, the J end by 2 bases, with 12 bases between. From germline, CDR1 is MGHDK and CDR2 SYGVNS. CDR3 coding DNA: TGTGCCAGCACACGGGATCCTCCCTACGAGCAGTACTTC. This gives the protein CASTRDPPYEQYF.

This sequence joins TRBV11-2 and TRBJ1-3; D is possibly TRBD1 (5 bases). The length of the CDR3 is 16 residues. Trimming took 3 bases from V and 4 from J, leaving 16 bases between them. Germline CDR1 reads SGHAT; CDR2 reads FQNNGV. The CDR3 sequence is CASSLKSGPRGNTIYF. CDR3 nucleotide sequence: TGTGCCAGCAGCTTGAAGTCAGGGCCGAGAGGAAACACCATATATTTT.

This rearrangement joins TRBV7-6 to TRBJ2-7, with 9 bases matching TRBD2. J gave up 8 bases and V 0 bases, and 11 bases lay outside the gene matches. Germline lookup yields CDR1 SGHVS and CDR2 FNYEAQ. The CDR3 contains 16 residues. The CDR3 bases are TGTGCCAGCAGCTTAGCGAGGGCGGGAGGGAACCACAAGCAGTACTTC. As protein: CASSLARAGGNHKQYF.

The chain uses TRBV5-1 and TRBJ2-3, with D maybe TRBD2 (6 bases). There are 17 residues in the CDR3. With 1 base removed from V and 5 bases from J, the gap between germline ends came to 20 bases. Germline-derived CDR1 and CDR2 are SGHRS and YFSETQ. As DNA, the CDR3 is TGCGCCAGCAGCTTGACTGGAGGGAGTCTGGGGGGAGATACGCAGTATTTT. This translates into CASSLTGGSLGGDTQYF.

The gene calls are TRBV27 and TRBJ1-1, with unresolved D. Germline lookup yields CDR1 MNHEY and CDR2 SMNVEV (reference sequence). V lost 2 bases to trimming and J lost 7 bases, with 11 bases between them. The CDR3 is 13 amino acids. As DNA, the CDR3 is TGTGCCAGCAGTTTAAACAGCCTTTTTGAAGCTTTCTTT. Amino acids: CASSLNSLFEAFF.

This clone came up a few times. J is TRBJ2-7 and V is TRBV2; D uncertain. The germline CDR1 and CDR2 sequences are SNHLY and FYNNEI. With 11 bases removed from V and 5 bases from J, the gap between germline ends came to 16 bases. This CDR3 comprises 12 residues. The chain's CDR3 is CASAGFGHEQYF. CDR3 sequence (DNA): TGTGCCTCCGCAGGATTTGGTCACGAGCAGTACTTC.

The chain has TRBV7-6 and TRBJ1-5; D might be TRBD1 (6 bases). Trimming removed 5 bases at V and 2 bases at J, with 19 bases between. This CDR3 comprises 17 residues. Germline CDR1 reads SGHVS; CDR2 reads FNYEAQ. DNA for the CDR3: TGTGCCAGCAGCCCCCTCCCGGGAGGGGGTGGCAATCAGCCCCAGCATTTT. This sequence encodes CASSPLPGGGGNQPQHF.

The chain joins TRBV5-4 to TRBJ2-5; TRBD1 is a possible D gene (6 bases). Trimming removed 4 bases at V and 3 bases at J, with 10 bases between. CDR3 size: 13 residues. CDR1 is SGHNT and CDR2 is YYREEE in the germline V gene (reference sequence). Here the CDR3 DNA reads TGTGCCAGCAGCCCCGGACAGAAAGAGACCCAGTACTTC. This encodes CASSPGQKETQYF.

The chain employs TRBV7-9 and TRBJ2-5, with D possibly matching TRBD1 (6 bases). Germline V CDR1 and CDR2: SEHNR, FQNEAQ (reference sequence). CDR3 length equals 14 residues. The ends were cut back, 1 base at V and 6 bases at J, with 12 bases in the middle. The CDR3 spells CASSLERGKQTQYF. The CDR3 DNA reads TGTGCCAGCAGCTTAGAGAGGGGGAAACAGACCCAGTACTTC.

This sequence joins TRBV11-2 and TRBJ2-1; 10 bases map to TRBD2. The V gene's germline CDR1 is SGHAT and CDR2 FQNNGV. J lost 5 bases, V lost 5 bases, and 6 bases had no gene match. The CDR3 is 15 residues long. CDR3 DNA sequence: TGTGCCAGCAGCCCGGAGCGGGGGGGTCACAATGAGCAGTTCTTC. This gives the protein CASSPERGGHNEQFF.

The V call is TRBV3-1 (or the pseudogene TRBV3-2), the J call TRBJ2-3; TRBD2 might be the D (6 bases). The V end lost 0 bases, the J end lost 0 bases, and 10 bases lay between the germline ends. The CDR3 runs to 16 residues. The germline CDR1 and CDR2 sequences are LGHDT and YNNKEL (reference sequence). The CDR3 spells CASSQEPSGSTDTQYF. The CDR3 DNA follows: TGTGCCAGCAGCCAAGAACCGAGCGGGAGCACAGATACGCAGTATTTT.

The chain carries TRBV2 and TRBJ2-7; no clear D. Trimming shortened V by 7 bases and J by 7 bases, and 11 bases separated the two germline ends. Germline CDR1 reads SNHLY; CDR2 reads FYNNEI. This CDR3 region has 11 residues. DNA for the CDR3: TGTGCCAGCATGGGCCGGCTGGAGCAGTACTTC. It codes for CASMGRLEQYF.

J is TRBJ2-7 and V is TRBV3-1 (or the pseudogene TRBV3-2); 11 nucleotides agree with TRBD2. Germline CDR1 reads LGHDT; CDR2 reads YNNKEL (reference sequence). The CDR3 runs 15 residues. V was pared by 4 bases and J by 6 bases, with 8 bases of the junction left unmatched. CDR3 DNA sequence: TGTGCCAGCAGCCCGCGGACTAGCGGGTTGAGCGAGCAGTACTTC. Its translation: CASSPRTSGLSEQYF.

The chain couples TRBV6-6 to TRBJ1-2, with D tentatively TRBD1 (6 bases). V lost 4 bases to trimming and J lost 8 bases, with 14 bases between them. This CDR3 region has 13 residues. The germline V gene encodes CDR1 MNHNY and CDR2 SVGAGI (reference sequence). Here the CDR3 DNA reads TGTGCCAGCAGTTTGGACAGCGCCGACGGCTACACCTTC. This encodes CASSLDSADGYTF.

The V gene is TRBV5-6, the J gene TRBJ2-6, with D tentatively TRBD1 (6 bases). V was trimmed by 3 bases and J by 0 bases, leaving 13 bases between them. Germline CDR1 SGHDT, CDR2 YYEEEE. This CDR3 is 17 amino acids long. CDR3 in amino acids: CASSYPQGTSGANVLTF. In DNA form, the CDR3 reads TGTGCCAGCAGCTACCCACAGGGAACCTCTGGGGCCAACGTCCTGACTTTC.

The CDR3 region has the DNA TGTGCCAGCAGCTTTAACGGGGGTAACACTGAAGCTTTCTTT. Its protein product is CASSFNGGNTEAFF. The chain recombines TRBV7-2 with TRBJ1-1, with D possibly being TRBD1 (5 bases). Per germline, CDR1 SGHTA and CDR2 FQGNSA. The CDR3 is 14 residues long. V lost 3 bases and J lost 2, with 10 bases in between.

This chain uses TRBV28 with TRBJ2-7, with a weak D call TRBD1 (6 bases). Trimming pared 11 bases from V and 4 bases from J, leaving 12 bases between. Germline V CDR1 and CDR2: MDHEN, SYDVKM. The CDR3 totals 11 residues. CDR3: CAVNREYEQYF. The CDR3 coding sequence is TGTGCCGTTAACAGGGAGTACGAGCAGTACTTC.

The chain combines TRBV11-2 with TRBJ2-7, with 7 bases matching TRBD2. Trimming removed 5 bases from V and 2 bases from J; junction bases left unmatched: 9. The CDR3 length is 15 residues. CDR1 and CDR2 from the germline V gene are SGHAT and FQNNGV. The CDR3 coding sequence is TGTGCCAGCAGCCCCCAGGTGGGAGGGCCCTACGAGCAGTACTTC. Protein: CASSPQVGGPYEQYF.

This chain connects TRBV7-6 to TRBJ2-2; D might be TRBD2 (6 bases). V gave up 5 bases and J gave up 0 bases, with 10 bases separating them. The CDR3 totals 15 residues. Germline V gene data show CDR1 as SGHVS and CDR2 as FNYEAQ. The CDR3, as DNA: TGTGCCAGCAGCCTGGGACTTACGAACACCGGGGAGCTGTTTTTT. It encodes CASSLGLTNTGELFF.

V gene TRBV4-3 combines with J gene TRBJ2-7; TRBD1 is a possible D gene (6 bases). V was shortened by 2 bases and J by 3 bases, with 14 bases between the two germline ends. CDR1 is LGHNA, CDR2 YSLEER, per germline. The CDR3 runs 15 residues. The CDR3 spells CASSQSGKTGYEQYF. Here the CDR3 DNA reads TGCGCCAGCAGCCAATCGGGAAAGACAGGCTACGAGCAGTACTTC.

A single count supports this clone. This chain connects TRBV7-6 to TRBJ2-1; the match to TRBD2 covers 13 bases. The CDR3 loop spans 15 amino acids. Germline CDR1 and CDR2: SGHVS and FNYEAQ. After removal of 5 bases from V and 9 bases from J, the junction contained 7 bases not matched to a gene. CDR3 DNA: TGTGCCAGCAGCCGGCCGGGACTAGCGGGATCTGAGCAGTTCTTC. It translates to CASSRPGLAGSEQFF.

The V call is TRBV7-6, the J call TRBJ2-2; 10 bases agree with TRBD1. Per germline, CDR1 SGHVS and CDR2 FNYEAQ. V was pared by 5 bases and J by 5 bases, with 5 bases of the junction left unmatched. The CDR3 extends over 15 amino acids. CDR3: CASSPGQGGTGELFF. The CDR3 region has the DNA TGTGCCAGCAGCCCCGGACAGGGGGGGACCGGGGAGCTGTTTTTT.